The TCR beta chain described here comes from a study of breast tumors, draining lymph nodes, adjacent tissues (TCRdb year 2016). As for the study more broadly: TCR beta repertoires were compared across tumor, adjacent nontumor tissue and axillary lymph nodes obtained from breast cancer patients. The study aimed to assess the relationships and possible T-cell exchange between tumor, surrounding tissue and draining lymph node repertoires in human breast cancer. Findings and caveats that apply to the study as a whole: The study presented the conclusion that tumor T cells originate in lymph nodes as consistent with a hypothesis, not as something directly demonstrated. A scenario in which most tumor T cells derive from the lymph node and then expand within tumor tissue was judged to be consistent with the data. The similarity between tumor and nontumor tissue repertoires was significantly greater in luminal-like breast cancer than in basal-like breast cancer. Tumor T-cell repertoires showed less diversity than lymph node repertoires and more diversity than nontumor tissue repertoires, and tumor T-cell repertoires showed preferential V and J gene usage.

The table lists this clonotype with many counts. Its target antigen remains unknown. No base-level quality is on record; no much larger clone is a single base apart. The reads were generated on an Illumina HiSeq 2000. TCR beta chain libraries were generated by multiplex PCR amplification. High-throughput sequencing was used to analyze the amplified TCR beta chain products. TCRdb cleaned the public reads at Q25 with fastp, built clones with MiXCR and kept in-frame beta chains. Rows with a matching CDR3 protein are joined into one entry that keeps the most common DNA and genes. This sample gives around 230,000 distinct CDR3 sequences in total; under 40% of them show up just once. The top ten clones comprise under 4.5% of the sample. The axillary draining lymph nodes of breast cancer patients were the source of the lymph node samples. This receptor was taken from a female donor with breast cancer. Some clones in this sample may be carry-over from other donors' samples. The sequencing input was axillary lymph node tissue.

The base sequence is TGTGCCAGCAGTACAGGGAACAATCAGCCCCAGCATTTT. Its protein reads: CASSTGNNQPQHF. The chain links TRBV6-6 with TRBJ1-5; D gene: possibly TRBD1, on 6 matching bases. Per the germline V gene (reference sequence), MNHNY is the CDR1 and SVGAGI is the CDR2. Its CDR3 holds 13 amino acids, cysteine through phenylalanine. Just the 39-base CDR3 DNA is kept, in frame starting at base 1. V and J lose 5 bases and 3 bases, and a span of 8 bases separates them.